The 27 T cell receptor beta chains given below trace back to one sample, sequenced in a study of cytomegalovirus exposure and HLA in healthy donors. PCR used 60 Vbeta primers and 13 Jbeta primers. The method was immunoSEQ multiplex PCR; TCRdb's version includes in-frame clones alone and lacks a portion of them. There are roughly 170,000 clones in the sample; approximately 84% occur only once, and 4.5% lies in the top ten. The source material was PBMCs. These receptors all come from a woman between 45 and 60 years old in good health and CMV-seropositive.

This clone was counted a few times. The V and J genes are TRBV4-1 and TRBJ2-5; tentatively, D is TRBD2 (6 bases). The CDR3 runs 16 residues. Trimming cost V 4 bases and J 7 bases, with 22 bases left between them. Looked up from germline, CDR1 is MGHRA and CDR2 is YSYEKL. CDR3 bases: TGCGCCAGCAGCCGAGGGACTGCTGTTACAGACGGGACCCAGTACTTC. This codes for CASSRGTAVTDGTQYF.

The chain combines TRBV4-1 with TRBJ2-7; a weak D match, TRBD1 (6 bases). Trimming pared 4 bases from V and 2 bases from J, leaving 15 bases between. Looked up from germline, CDR1 is MGHRA and CDR2 is YSYEKL. The CDR3 loop spans 15 amino acids. The CDR3 sequence is CASSLFRDTTYEQYF. The CDR3 nucleotides are TGCGCCAGCAGCCTTTTCCGGGACACCACCTACGAGCAGTACTTC.

The J gene is TRBJ1-6, the V gene TRBV5-4, with unresolved D. Per germline, CDR1 SGHNT and CDR2 YYREEE (reference sequence). The CDR3 sequence is 14 residues long. Trimming stripped 0 bases from V and 8 bases from J, with 9 bases between. This CDR3 reads CASSLARADSPLHF. Written as DNA, the CDR3 is TGTGCCAGCAGCTTGGCGCGTGCTGATTCACCCCTCCACTTT.

This chain uses TRBV13 with TRBJ2-2, with 7 bases fitting TRBD2. Germline V CDR1 and CDR2: PRHDT, FYEKMQ (reference sequence). The CDR3 is made up of 16 amino acids. V was clipped by 4 bases and J by 3 bases; unmatched bases: 8. The chain's CDR3 is CASSWVTSPYTGELFF. The CDR3 nucleotides are TGTGCCAGCAGCTGGGTGACTAGCCCCTACACCGGGGAGCTGTTTTTT. The full variable domain, its missing parts supplied by reference TRBV13 and TRBJ2-2, is AAGVIQSPRHLIKEKRETATLKCYPIPRHDTVYWYQQGPGQDPQFLISFYEKMQSDKGSIPDRFSAQQFSDYHSELNMSSLELGDSALYFCASSWVTSPYTGELFFGEGSRLTVL.

The CDR3 here is CASSRGGDSTYGYTF. Here the CDR3 DNA reads TGTGCCAGCAGCCGAGGGGGAGACTCTACTTATGGCTACACCTTC. The rearrangement links TRBV7-9 to TRBJ1-2; D is possibly TRBD1 (6 bases). Germline-derived CDR1 and CDR2 are SEHNR and FQNEAQ (reference sequence). V lost 5 bases and J 5 bases, leaving 18 bases between the germline ends. CDR3 length equals 15 residues.

Note on this clone: The identical CDR3 is also encoded by other nucleotide sequences in the sample. The V gene is TRBV27, the J gene TRBJ1-3; D unclear. Germline CDR1 is MNHEY and CDR2 is SMNVEV (reference sequence). The CDR3 contains 17 residues. V gave up 6 bases and J gave up 4 bases, with 22 bases separating them. The chain's CDR3 is CASSPFWQAAPGNTIYF. CDR3 coding DNA: TGTGCCAGCAGCCCCTTTTGGCAGGCCGCCCCCGGAAACACCATATATTTT.

The chain joins TRBV5-4 to TRBJ2-5, with 8 bases identical to TRBD1. The CDR3 extends over 15 amino acids. Germline CDR1 SGHNT, CDR2 YYREEE (reference sequence). Losses at the gene ends were 4 bases for V and 1 base for J; bases not matched to a gene: 6. The CDR3: CASSLRQGPQETQYF. CDR3 nucleotide sequence: TGTGCCAGCAGCCTGAGACAGGGGCCCCAAGAGACCCAGTACTTC.

The V call is TRBV28, the J call TRBJ1-1; perhaps TRBD1 as D (5 bases). Germline loops: CDR1 MDHEN, CDR2 SYDVKM. V shed 1 base and J shed 5 bases, with 11 bases lying between them. CDR3 length: 14 residues. The DNA for the CDR3 is TGTGCCAGCAGTTTATCGCAGGGTATGACTGAAGCTTTCTTT. Residues: CASSLSQGMTEAFF.

This clone was recorded once. This CDR3 is CASSGGTSQETQYF. The CDR3, as DNA: TGTGCCAGCAGCGGCGGGACTAGTCAAGAGACCCAGTACTTC. V usage is TRBV7-2 and J usage is TRBJ2-5; 8 bases map to TRBD2. V lost 5 bases and J lost 2; bases outside the gene matches: 4. The CDR3 is 14 residues long. Germline loops: CDR1 SGHTA, CDR2 FQGNSA.

Remarks on this clone: One end of the junction fails to match germline, which may point to a read error. This chain joins TRBV7-9 and TRBJ1-2, with unresolved D. Germline V CDR1 and CDR2: SEHNR, FQNEAQ (reference sequence). The length of the CDR3 is 17 residues. The chain's CDR3 is CASSLAMESTLVKGYTF. In DNA, the CDR3 is TGTGCCAGCAGCCTAGCCATGGAGTCCACTTTAGTTAAAGGCTACACCTTC. The variable domain in full, completed from reference TRBV7-9 and TRBJ1-2, reads DTGVSQNPRHKITKRGQNVTFRCDPISEHNRLYWYRQTLGQGPEFLTYFQNEAQLEKSRLLSDRFSAERPKGSFSTLEIQRTEQGDSAMYLCASSLAMESTLVKGYTFGSGTRLTVV.

The V gene is TRBV7-9, the J gene TRBJ1-2, with D unclear. V was pared by 0 bases and J by 8 bases, with 22 bases between. The CDR3 contains 17 residues. Germline lookup yields CDR1 SEHNR and CDR2 FQNEAQ (reference sequence). The CDR3 DNA reads TGTGCCAGCAGCTTAGCGTCGGGAATCCTCTACGATAGCGGCTACACCTTC. Translating gives CASSLASGILYDSGYTF.

For this clone: At one end, the junction sequence differs from germline, possibly due to a read error. The chain uses TRBV2 and TRBJ2-3; D is possibly TRBD2 (6 bases). CDR3 length: 10 amino acids. The germline CDR1 and CDR2 sequences are SNHLY and FYNNEI. The CDR3 here is CASGPPGLTF. CDR3 coding DNA: TGTGCCAGCGGACCCCCGGGACTGACTTTT.

The chain employs TRBV28 and TRBJ2-5, with 7 bases aligning to TRBD1. With 3 bases clipped from V and 4 bases from J, the junction kept 8 bases outside the gene matches. From germline, CDR1 is MDHEN and CDR2 SYDVKM. The CDR3 is 15 residues long. The CDR3 protein is CASSLGTAWGETQYF. As DNA, the CDR3 is TGTGCCAGCAGTTTGGGGACAGCGTGGGGAGAGACCCAGTACTTC.

In the case of this clone: Additional DNA sequences in this sample encode the identical CDR3. This chain connects TRBV5-1 to TRBJ2-7; weak D call: TRBD2 (5 bases). This CDR3 has 12 residues. Germline V gene lookup returns CDR1 SGHRS and CDR2 YFSETQ. The germline V and J ends were trimmed by 6 bases and 6 bases, with 13 bases remaining between them. This CDR3 is CASNAGLSEQYF. CDR3 DNA: TGCGCCAGCAACGCCGGACTCAGCGAGCAGTACTTC.

In its sample, this clone was seen a few times. This rearrangement joins TRBV18 to TRBJ2-1, with D tentatively TRBD2 (7 bases). CDR1 KGHSH and CDR2 LQKENI come from the germline V gene. The CDR3 spans 14 residues. Between the trimmed V and J ends, which lost 0 bases and 8 bases, there was a span of 11 bases. The CDR3 protein is CASSPPGGLYEQFF. The CDR3 nucleotides are TGTGCCAGCTCACCACCGGGGGGGCTCTATGAGCAGTTCTTC.

V is TRBV7-8 and J is TRBJ1-5; TRBD1 matches 9 bases. V trimming: 5 bases; J trimming: 6 bases; junction bases outside the gene matches: 11. The length of the CDR3 is 16 residues. CDR1 is SGHVS and CDR2 is FQNEAQ in the germline V gene. The CDR3 sequence is CASSRSTGGAIQPQHF. CDR3 nucleotides: TGTGCCAGCAGCCGAAGCACAGGGGGCGCTATTCAGCCCCAGCATTTT.

The chain is built from TRBV19 and TRBJ1-2; a possible D gene is TRBD1 (6 bases). The CDR3 covers 15 residues. CDR1 and CDR2 from the germline V gene are LNHDA and SQIVND (reference sequence). Trimming removed 0 bases from V and 4 bases from J, with 12 bases in between. CDR3 DNA sequence: TGTGCCAGTAGTATAGAGACAGGCCCTGGCTATGGCTACACCTTC. This encodes CASSIETGPGYGYTF.

The V gene is TRBV19, the J gene TRBJ1-1; weak D call: TRBD1 (6 bases). The V gene lost 5 bases and the J gene lost 7 bases, with 11 bases spanning the gap. The V gene's germline CDR1 is LNHDA and CDR2 SQIVND (reference sequence). This CDR3 is built from 12 residues. The CDR3 nucleotides read TGTGCCAGTAGTCCACAGGGCGGTGAAGCTTTCTTT. Translated, it gives CASSPQGGEAFF.

V gene TRBV30 combines with J gene TRBJ1-1; D not resolved. Germline CDR1 reads GTSNPN; CDR2 reads SVGIG (reference sequence). The ends were cut back, 2 bases at V and 2 bases at J, with 9 bases in the middle. This CDR3 is 13 amino acids long. The CDR3 loop reads CAWSRDTNTEAFF. DNA of the CDR3: TGTGCCTGGAGTCGTGATACTAACACTGAAGCTTTCTTT.

This rearrangement joins TRBV2 to TRBJ2-5; tentative D call: TRBD1 (5 bases). Germline V gene sequence: CDR1 SNHLY, CDR2 FYNNEI. The V end was cut by 5 bases, the J end by 5 bases, with 12 bases between. This CDR3 spans 13 amino acids. DNA of the CDR3: TGTGCCAGCAGTTTTGGGGCGATGGAGACCCAGTACTTC. It specifies CASSFGAMETQYF.

The chain links TRBV27 to TRBJ1-1, with D maybe TRBD1 (5 bases). Per germline, CDR1 MNHEY and CDR2 SMNVEV (reference sequence). The V and J ends lost 5 bases and 4 bases respectively, with 23 bases between them. The CDR3 is made up of 17 amino acids. CDR3 coding DNA: TGTGCCAGCAGTCCCCCAAGGTTCGGGGGGATAGGCACTGAAGCTTTCTTT. Translated: CASSPPRFGGIGTEAFF.

The CDR3 region has the DNA TGTGCCAGCAGCTTGGACACAGGGCAAGAGACCCAGTACTTC. Translated, it gives CASSLDTGQETQYF. The rearrangement joins TRBV5-4 to TRBJ2-5; maybe TRBD1 (6 bases). V was pared by 0 bases and J by 2 bases, with 8 bases between. CDR3 length: 14 residues. The V gene's germline CDR1 is SGHNT and CDR2 YYREEE (reference sequence).

The rearrangement links TRBV7-9 to TRBJ1-2; TRBD1 might be the D (6 bases). The CDR3 has 18 residues. The V end was cut by 3 bases, the J end by 4 bases, with 24 bases between. Germline loops: CDR1 SEHNR, CDR2 FQNEAQ (reference sequence). The CDR3 spells CASSLAYEGEPRGYGYTF. The DNA of the CDR3 is TGTGCCAGCAGCTTGGCATATGAGGGGGAGCCCAGGGGCTATGGCTACACCTTC.

Details on this clone: The junction shows a germline mismatch at one end, possibly a read error. The CDR3: CSSSPGTGVGNQPQHF. DNA of the CDR3: TGTTCCAGCAGCCCAGGTACCGGGGTGGGGAATCAGCCCCAGCATTTT. The chain joins TRBV7-9 to TRBJ1-5, with D uncertain. Germline assignment: CDR1 SEHNR and CDR2 FQNEAQ (reference sequence). CDR3 length: 16 amino acids.

The V gene is TRBV28, the J gene TRBJ2-2, with D unresolved. This CDR3 region has 16 residues. V lost 2 bases and J lost 0, with 10 bases in between. Per the germline V gene, CDR1 is MDHEN and CDR2 is SYDVKM. Here the CDR3 reads CASSLLASANTGELFF. CDR3 DNA sequence: TGTGCCAGCAGTTTACTGGCTTCCGCGAACACCGGGGAGCTGTTTTTT.

J is TRBJ2-2 and V is TRBV10-3, with 7 bases identical to TRBD1. Germline CDR1 and CDR2: ENHRY and SYGVKD. The V segment lost 10 bases and the J segment 3 bases; nucleotides outside the gene matches: 5. CDR3 size: 13 residues. The CDR3 sequence: CATGQVDTGELFF. The CDR3 DNA follows: TGTGCCACCGGACAGGTTGACACCGGGGAGCTGTTTTTT.

The V gene is TRBV11-2, the J gene TRBJ2-1, with D perhaps TRBD2 (7 bases). V shed 5 bases and J shed 4 bases, with 15 bases lying between them. This CDR3 is 15 amino acids long. Germline CDR1 SGHAT, CDR2 FQNNGV. The CDR3 coding sequence is TGTGCCAGCAGCCGAGGGGGGGCGAGTTACAATGAGCAGTTCTTC. Its protein is CASSRGGASYNEQFF.